What follows are 20 T cell receptor beta chains derived from one specimen sequenced in a study of shared clonotypes between healthy human individuals (dated by TCRdb to about 2020). Receptor amplification or capture employed the immunoSEQ multiplex PCR assay. The table comes from immuneACCESS by way of TCRdb, which keeps in-frame sequences with V and J called. Part of the clones is missing from these tables; in studies checked, under half for an unresolved V gene and the rest for unknown reasons. A total of a few million clones appear in this sample, around 95% of them only once. Together, the top ten hold roughly 0.13% of the sample. Sequenced sample: naive CD4+ T cells sorted from blood. This sample's cell subset or site label indicates: CD45RA+ positively selected. The receptors stem from a young man in good health.

Details on this clone: This specimen includes other DNA sequences encoding the same CDR3. This chain connects TRBV9 to TRBJ1-5, with D uncertain. The CDR3 contains 13 residues. Germline loops: CDR1 SGDLS, CDR2 YYNGEE. Between the trimmed V and J ends, which lost 0 bases and 3 bases, there was a span of 4 bases. Here the CDR3 DNA reads TGTGCCAGCAGCGTAGATCTCAATCAGCCCCAGCATTTT. Encoded protein: CASSVDLNQPQHF. Full variable domain (outside the CDR3, taken from reference TRBV9 and TRBJ1-5): DSGVTQTPKHLITATGQRVTLRCSPRSGDLSVYWYQQSLDQGLQFLIQYYNGEERAKGNILERFSAQQFPDLHSELNLSSLELGDSALYFCASSVDLNQPQHFGDGTRLSIL.

Note on this clone: Other DNA sequences of this sample code for an identical CDR3. The chain is built from TRBV5-1 and TRBJ2-2; TRBD2 might be the D (5 bases). In germline, CDR1 is SGHRS, CDR2 YFSETQ. This CDR3 is built from 15 residues. Trimming shortened V by 4 bases and J by 5 bases, and 15 bases separated the two germline ends. CDR3 loop: CASSPRTGSTGELFF. The CDR3 region has the DNA TGCGCCAGCAGCCCTAGGACTGGGAGTACCGGGGAGCTGTTTTTT.

On this clone itself: Additional DNA sequences in this sample encode the identical CDR3. V is TRBV18 and J is TRBJ2-7, with D perhaps TRBD1 (6 bases). Per the germline V gene, CDR1 is KGHSH and CDR2 is LQKENI. V lost 4 bases and J 0 bases, leaving 7 bases between the germline ends. CDR3 length equals 13 residues. The DNA for the CDR3 is TGTGCCAGCTCACAGGACAGCTCCTACGAGCAGTACTTC. Its protein product is CASSQDSSYEQYF.

This chain connects TRBV20-1 to TRBJ1-1, with D tentatively TRBD1 (5 bases). Germline loops: CDR1 DFQATT, CDR2 SNEGSKA (reference sequence). This CDR3 has 11 residues. The V gene lost 5 bases and the J gene lost 10 bases, with 14 bases spanning the gap. DNA of the CDR3: TGCAGTGCTCGGACAACAATCGGAGCTTTCTTT. This codes for CSARTTIGAFF.

Worth noting for this clone: The sample holds other DNA sequences that translate to the same CDR3. The chain is built from TRBV5-1 and TRBJ1-1, with D perhaps matching TRBD1 (5 bases). The CDR3 covers 15 residues. Trimming cost V 0 bases and J 1 base, with 10 bases left between them. Germline V gene lookup returns CDR1 SGHRS and CDR2 YFSETQ. CDR3 residues: CASSLAGTANTEAFF. As DNA, the CDR3 is TGCGCCAGCAGCTTGGCCGGGACGGCGAACACTGAAGCTTTCTTT.

The chain combines TRBV10-3 with TRBJ2-7; D remains ambiguous. Trimming shortened V by 2 bases and J by 3 bases, and 11 bases separated the two germline ends. CDR1 is ENHRY and CDR2 is SYGVKD in the germline V gene. The CDR3 totals 14 residues. Here the CDR3 DNA reads TGTGCCATCAGTGAGAAGGGAAATATCTACGAGCAGTACTTC. Its translation is CAISEKGNIYEQYF.

The chain combines TRBV11-2 with TRBJ2-1, with 10 bases identical to TRBD2. Germline trimming cut 1 base from V and 10 bases from J; bases unmatched to any gene: 4. This CDR3 region has 14 residues. Germline V CDR1 and CDR2: SGHAT, FQNNGV. CDR3 nucleotide sequence: TGTGCCAGCAGCTTAGTTCTAGCGGGAGTAGAGCAGTTCTTC. Translating it yields CASSLVLAGVEQFF.

The chain couples TRBV30 to TRBJ1-6; D ambiguous. The germline gives CDR1 GTSNPN, CDR2 SVGIG (reference sequence). CDR3 size: 11 residues. Trimming took 6 bases from V and 10 from J, leaving 10 bases between them. DNA of the CDR3: TGTGCCTGCATCGGTAGATCACCCCTCCACTTT. Its translation is CACIGRSPLHF.

This chain connects TRBV7-2 to TRBJ2-3; D perhaps matches TRBD1 (6 bases). The V and J ends lost 5 bases and 3 bases respectively, with 15 bases between them. Per germline, CDR1 SGHTA and CDR2 FQGNSA. The CDR3 contains 15 residues. CDR3 nucleotides: TGTGCCAGCAGCACGGCGGACAGAATAACAGATACGCAGTATTTT. Translation gives CASSTADRITDTQYF.

The gene calls are TRBV2 and TRBJ2-3; the match to TRBD2 covers 11 bases. CDR1 and CDR2 (germline): SNHLY, FYNNEI. V dropped 6 bases and J dropped 5; count of bases not matched to a gene: 7. This CDR3 has 15 amino acids. For the CDR3, the DNA is TGTGCCAGCAGCGAAACTAGCGGGAGAGGAGATACGCAGTATTTT. This codes for CASSETSGRGDTQYF.

The chain carries TRBV10-1 and TRBJ1-1, with 7 bases fitting TRBD1. Germline CDR1 is WNHNN and CDR2 is SYGVQD (reference sequence). V shed 6 bases, J shed 4 bases, and the junction held 11 bases outside the gene matches. The CDR3 is 15 amino acids. The CDR3 bases are TGCGCCAGCAGCCGGGACAGTATTACAAGCACTGAAGCTTTCTTT. This encodes CASSRDSITSTEAFF.

V and J are TRBV30 and TRBJ2-5; D is unclear. V was pared by 0 bases and J by 3 bases, with 8 bases between. This CDR3 contains 13 residues. The V gene's germline CDR1 is GTSNPN and CDR2 SVGIG (reference sequence). CDR3 sequence (DNA): TGTGCCTGGAGTGTCAAGAGCAAAGAGACCCAGTACTTC. It specifies CAWSVKSKETQYF.

The CDR3 DNA sequence: TGTGCCAGCAGCCACCCGGGACAGGGGTCCTACGAGCAGTACTTC. This codes for CASSHPGQGSYEQYF. This chain connects TRBV5-4 to TRBJ2-7, with 10 bases identical to TRBD1. This CDR3 is 15 amino acids long. The junction had 5 bases not matched to a gene; V was cut back by 4 bases and J by 1 base. Germline CDR1 SGHNT, CDR2 YYREEE (reference sequence).

J is TRBJ2-5 and V is TRBV30, with D possibly TRBD1 on 5 matching bases. The length of the CDR3 is 11 residues. V gave up 5 bases and J gave up 6 bases, with 10 bases separating them. Germline V gene data show CDR1 as GTSNPN and CDR2 as SVGIG (reference sequence). The CDR3 loop is CAWGALQTQYF. In nucleotides, the CDR3 is TGTGCCTGGGGGGCTCTTCAGACCCAGTACTTC. The complete variable domain, with remaining parts taken from reference TRBV30 and TRBJ2-5, reads SQTIHQWPATLVQPVGSPLSLECTVEGTSNPNLYWYRQAAGRGLQLLFYSVGIGQISSEVPQNLSASRPQDRQFILSSKKLLLSDSGFYLCAWGALQTQYFGPGTRLLVL.

CDR3 protein: CATSRDLGRETQYF. In DNA, the CDR3 is TGTGCCACCAGCAGAGATTTGGGGAGAGAGACCCAGTACTTC. This sequence joins TRBV15 and TRBJ2-5; D is perhaps TRBD2 (5 bases). Trimming took 0 bases from V and 4 from J, leaving 9 bases between them. CDR1 and CDR2 from the germline V gene are LNHNV and YYDKDF (reference sequence). The CDR3 contains 14 residues.

This chain links TRBV28 with TRBJ2-7; tentatively, D is TRBD1 (5 bases). CDR3 length: 16 residues. CDR1 and CDR2 (germline): MDHEN, SYDVKM. Trimming took off 4 bases at V and 4 bases at J, with 20 bases between the two ends. The chain's CDR3 is CASSSPTVLDVYEQYF. The DNA for the CDR3 is TGTGCCAGCAGTTCCCCGACAGTTTTGGATGTGTACGAGCAGTACTTC.

This sequence joins TRBV7-3 and TRBJ2-3; tentatively, D is TRBD2 (5 bases). This CDR3 is 15 amino acids long. The germline gives CDR1 SGHTA, CDR2 FQGTGA. V was cut by 2 bases and J by 6 bases, with 15 bases left in between. The CDR3 protein is CASSLVGPTGDTQYF. The CDR3 nucleotides are TGTGCCAGCAGCTTAGTGGGCCCTACGGGGGATACGCAGTATTTT.

The chain has TRBV5-1 and TRBJ2-5; D perhaps matches TRBD2 (5 bases). The CDR3 length is 13 residues. CDR1 SGHRS and CDR2 YFSETQ come from the germline V gene. V lost 6 bases to trimming and J lost 1 base, with 10 bases between them. CDR3 in DNA: TGCGCCAGCACGGACTCACTCCAAGAGACCCAGTACTTC. It encodes CASTDSLQETQYF.

The rearrangement uses TRBV6-6 and TRBJ2-7; a weak D match, TRBD2 (6 bases). V shed 2 bases and J shed 4 bases, with 18 bases lying between them. The CDR3 runs 16 residues. CDR1 and CDR2 (germline): MNHNY, SVGAGI (reference sequence). DNA for the CDR3: TGTGCCAGCAGTTACCCTAAGCCTAGCGATCAGTACGAGCAGTACTTC. Translating it yields CASSYPKPSDQYEQYF.

The gene calls are TRBV19 and TRBJ1-2, with no clear D. The germline V gene has CDR1 LNHDA and CDR2 SQIVND (reference sequence). V was trimmed by 4 bases and J by 2 bases, leaving 11 bases between them. There are 14 residues in the CDR3. The CDR3 nucleotides read TGTGCCAGTAGTAGGGGTGACAAGAACTATGGCTACACCTTC. It codes for CASSRGDKNYGYTF.